The clone carrying this T cell receptor (beta chain) was counted a few times. Its antigen is not known. Carried by the TCR beta cDNA libraries were unique molecular identifiers. Once about 0.95 to 10 million T cells were used, roughly 0.5 million cDNA molecules resulted. TCRdb used MiXCR to reprocess the PCR reads, holding one entry per CDR3 protein. Of hundreds of thousands of distinct CDR3 sequences in the sample, roughly three fifths were seen once. The data are from a study of post-analysis software for immune sequencing data. Study-level information: Several disease courses (relapsing-remitting, secondary progressive and progressive-relapsing) of multiple sclerosis were included.

Germline V gene data show CDR1 as MGHRA and CDR2 as YSYEKL. With V trimmed by 4 bases and J by 7 bases, 4 bases remained unmatched. This CDR3 spans 14 amino acids. Findings and caveats of the study: When compared against controls, multiple sclerosis patients showed significantly lower normalized Chao1 diversity. In patients, TRBV5-6, TRBV5-1 and TRBV20-1 belonged to roughly 5 TRBV segments found more frequently than in controls. Batch-matched samples strongly co-clustered by F measure.

This clonotype was sampled from a girl aged 2-10 years with multiple sclerosis. Material: blood. J is TRBJ2-1 and V is TRBV4-1, with 10 bases fitting TRBD2. The CDR3 protein is CASSLGLAENEQFF. In nucleotides, the CDR3 is TGCGCCAGCAGCCTCGGACTAGCGGAAAATGAGCAGTTCTTC.